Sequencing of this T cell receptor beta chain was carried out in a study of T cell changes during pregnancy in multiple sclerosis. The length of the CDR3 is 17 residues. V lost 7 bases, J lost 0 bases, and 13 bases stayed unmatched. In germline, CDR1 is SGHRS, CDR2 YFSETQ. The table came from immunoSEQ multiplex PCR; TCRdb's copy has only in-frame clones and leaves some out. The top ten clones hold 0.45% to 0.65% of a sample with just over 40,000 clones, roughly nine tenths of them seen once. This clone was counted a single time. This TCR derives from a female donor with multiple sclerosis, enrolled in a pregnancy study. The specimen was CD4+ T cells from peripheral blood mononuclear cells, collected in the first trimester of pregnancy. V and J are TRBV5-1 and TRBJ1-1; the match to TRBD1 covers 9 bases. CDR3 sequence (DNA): TGCGCCAGCCATCCAGCCCGGGACAGGGTTATGAACACTGAAGCTTTCTTT. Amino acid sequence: CASHPARDRVMNTEAFF.